The clone carrying this T cell receptor (beta chain) was seen a few times. Its cognate antigen is unknown. The sample is drawn from a study of regulatory T cells in long-lasting Graves disease. Study-level results: A greater number of public clonotypes (2,741) was shared by persistent patients than by new patients (over 900). Persistent Graves' patients showed less TCR diversity than newly diagnosed patients showed. Repertoires from persistent disease leaned toward TRBV28, TRBJ1-2 and TRBJ2-5.

Time point here: persistent/refractory GD, antithyroid drugs over 5 years with positive TRAb. RNA isolated from PBMCs was used to make the TCR library. With iRepertoire HTBI primers and Arm-PCR of CDR3 regions, TCR beta libraries were built. Each CDR3 protein is one row after TCRdb ran MiXCR on the multiplex PCR reads. Here the sample spans 400,000 to 500,000 distinct CDR3 sequences, roughly a fifth being singletons. The CDR3 runs to 13 residues. Per the germline V gene, CDR1 is LGHDT and CDR2 is YNNKEL (reference sequence). The V gene lost 8 bases and the J gene lost 4 bases, with 15 bases spanning the gap.

This TCR came from a female donor with Graves disease. V gene TRBV3-1 combines with J gene TRBJ2-7; D is perhaps TRBD1 (6 bases). This sample comprised peripheral blood mononuclear cells (PBMCs), obtained when the disease was refractory, from a patient treated with antithyroid drugs. The DNA of the CDR3 is TGTGCCAGCGGGTATCAGGGGACGTACGAGCAGTACTTC. This sequence encodes CASGYQGTYEQYF.